This is a list of T cell receptor beta chains from one sample in a study of T cells in Graves' hyperthyroidism and ophthalmopathy. TCRdb re-analysed the multiplex PCR reads in MiXCR, keeping a single row per CDR3 protein. The sample shows hundreds of thousands of distinct CDR3 sequences, around 16% of them seen only once. Source material: blood. Every receptor here comes from a woman younger than 45 with Graves' hyperthyroidism. The CDR3 runs from the conserved cysteine through the conserved F or W. The D gene is left open where the match is weak. Only some rows state a clone size, as once, few, many or a class for expanded clones.

>many|TRBJ1-4|TRBV20-1|TRBD1
TGCAGTGCTGTGGACAGGGAAGGTGAAAAACTGTTTTTT
CSAVDREGEKLFF
>NA|TRBJ2-4|TRBV19|NA
TGTGCCAGTAGTTCGCCGGGACTGTCAACGGGGGACATTCAGTACTTC
CASSSPGLSTGDIQYF
>NA|TRBJ1-2|TRBV28|TRBD1
TGTGCCAGACACACCACACAGGGGGAGGGTAACTATGGCTACACCTTC
CARHTTQGEGNYGYTF
>many|TRBJ1-4|TRBV5-6|TRBD1
TGTGCCAGCAGCCTGGGGACAGGGTACTTTTCGGAAAAACTGTTTTTT
CASSLGTGYFSEKLFF
>NA|TRBJ1-5|TRBV9|TRBD1
TGTGCCAGCAGCGTAGCAGGGGGCGGCCAGCCCCAGCATTTT
CASSVAGGGQPQHF
>many|TRBJ1-2|TRBV20-1|TRBD1
TGCAGTGCCCTTGGACAGGATGGCTACACCTTC
CSALGQDGYTF
>NA|TRBJ2-2|TRBV28|NA
TGTGCCAGCAGTTTGGACGGGATCGGGGAGCTGTTTTTT
CASSLDGIGELFF
>few|TRBJ1-1|TRBV6-9|NA
TGTGCCAGCAGTTTCCAGGCAGGGATGAACACTGAAGCTTTCTTT
CASSFQAGMNTEAFF
>many|TRBJ2-7|TRBV6-2/TRBV6-3|TRBD2
TGTGCCAGCAGTTACTCGAGAGCGGGAGCTGATCTTCGTGGGAGGACCCACGAGCAGTACTTC
CASSYSRAGADLRGRTHEQYF
>NA|TRBJ2-1|TRBV9|NA
TGTGCCAGCAGCGTAACAACGGGAGTCTATGAGCAGTTCTTC
CASSVTTGVYEQFF
>few|TRBJ1-4|TRBV5-1|TRBD1
TGCGCCAGCAGCTTGACAGGGGGGACTAATGAAAAACTGTTTTTT
CASSLTGGTNEKLFF
>NA|TRBJ2-2|TRBV20-1|NA
TGCAGTGCTGGTACAGGGATGTCCCCCGGGGAGCTGTTTTTT
CSAGTGMSPGELFF
>few|TRBJ1-3|TRBV18|TRBD1
TGTGCCAGCTCACCAAGAGGACAGGGGTCTGGAAACACCATATATTTT
CASSPRGQGSGNTIYF
>NA|TRBJ2-4|TRBV20-1|TRBD1
TGCAGTGCTAGAGATCCCGGGACAGGGAGGGCCAAAAACATTCAGTACTTC
CSARDPGTGRAKNIQYF
>few|TRBJ2-1|TRBV12-3/TRBV12-4|NA
TGTGCCAGCAGTTCTCGACTAGTTCGGGATGAGCAGTTCTTC
CASSSRLVRDEQFF
>NA|TRBJ1-1|TRBV29-1|NA
TGCAGCGCCGAAGGGGACGGCGCTGAAGCTTTCTTT
CSAEGDGAEAFF
>few|TRBJ2-1|TRBV6-1|NA
TGTGCCAGCAGGACCCAGGGTGAGCAGTTCTTC
CASRTQGEQFF
>NA|TRBJ1-5|TRBV4-2|TRBD1
TGTGCCAGCAGCCATATGACAGGGCAGCCCCAGCATTTT
CASSHMTGQPQHF
>few|TRBJ2-3|TRBV6-1|TRBD2
TGTGCCAGCAGTAAAGGGGCAACTAGCGGGAGCACAGATACGCAGTATTTT
CASSKGATSGSTDTQYF
>NA|TRBJ2-7|TRBV29-1|NA
TGCAGCGTACAGGGTATCTACGAGCAGTACTTC
CSVQGIYEQYF
>NA|TRBJ2-1|TRBV6-1|NA
TGTGCCAGCAGTCCTCGTACCGGGACATTTTTGACGGAGCAGTTCTTC
CASSPRTGTFLTEQFF
>NA|TRBJ1-5|TRBV12-3/TRBV12-4|NA
TGTGCCAGCAGTTTAGAGTCCAGGGGAGTACGGCCCCAGCATTTT
CASSLESRGVRPQHF
>many|TRBJ2-7|TRBV20-1|TRBD2
TGCAGTGCTAGGGCGGGGGGTTGGTCCTACGAGCAGTACTTC
CSARAGGWSYEQYF
>NA|TRBJ2-2|TRBV7-8|NA
TGTGCCAGCAGCGAATGGAGGGTCCTCACCGGGGAGCTGTTTTTT
CASSEWRVLTGELFF
>few|TRBJ2-5|TRBV10-3|TRBD2
TGTGCCATCAGCTCAAGTACCGGGACTAGCGGGAGGAATCCCGAGACCCAGTACTTC
CAISSSTGTSGRNPETQYF
>few|TRBJ2-2|TRBV7-8|TRBD1
TGTGCCAGCAGAACTGACAGGGCTCGCGGGTCTGCGCCCACCGGGGAGCTGTTTTTT
CASRTDRARGSAPTGELFF
>many|TRBJ2-3|TRBV12-3/TRBV12-4|TRBD2
TGTGCCAGCAGTTTATCCGGGGGGGGGGCAGATACGCAGTATTTT
CASSLSGGGADTQYF
>NA|TRBJ2-3|TRBV20-1|TRBD2
TGCAGTGCCCTGGTGGGGGGGACGGGAACAGATACGCAGTATTTT
CSALVGGTGTDTQYF